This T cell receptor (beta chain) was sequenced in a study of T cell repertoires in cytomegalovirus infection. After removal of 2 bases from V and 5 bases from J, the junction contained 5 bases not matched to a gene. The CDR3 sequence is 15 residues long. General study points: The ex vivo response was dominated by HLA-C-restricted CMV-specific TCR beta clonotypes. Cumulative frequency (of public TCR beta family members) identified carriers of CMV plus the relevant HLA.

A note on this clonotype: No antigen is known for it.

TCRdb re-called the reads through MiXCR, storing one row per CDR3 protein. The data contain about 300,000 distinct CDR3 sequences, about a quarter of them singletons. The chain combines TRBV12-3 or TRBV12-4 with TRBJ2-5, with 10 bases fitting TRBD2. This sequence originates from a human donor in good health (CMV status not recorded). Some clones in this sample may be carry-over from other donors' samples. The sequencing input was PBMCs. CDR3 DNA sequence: TGTGCCAGCAGTTTATTGAAGCGGGGGGGGGAGACCCAGTACTTC. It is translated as CASSLLKRGGETQYF.